These 13 T cell receptor beta chains share one sample of origin, sequenced in a study of T cells expressing NK-cell markers. After re-calling the 5' RACE reads, TCRdb lists one entry per CDR3 protein, DNA absent. This sample's table reports 350,000 to 450,000 distinct CDR3 sequences. The sample comprised blood T cells: a sorted CD56 or NKG2C T cell subset, CD4+ or CD8+ T cells, or bulk PBMC T cells (not recorded which). The receptors were gathered from a man between 18 and 69 years old in good health.

The chain joins TRBV3-1 to TRBJ2-3. The length of the CDR3 is 14 residues. CDR1 and CDR2 (germline): LGHDT, YNNKEL (reference sequence). The CDR3 spells CASSGLRSTDTQYF.

V and J are TRBV7-6 and TRBJ2-1; the TCRdb D gene call, TRBD2, has no DNA to confirm it. Germline V gene sequence: CDR1 SGHVS, CDR2 FNYEAQ. The CDR3 has 12 residues. This chain's CDR3 is CASGAPTNEQFF.

This chain uses TRBV4-2 with TRBJ2-2; the TCRdb call, TRBD2, lacks DNA for checking. The CDR3 totals 18 residues. Per the germline V gene, CDR1 is LGHNA and CDR2 is YNFKEQ. The CDR3 here is CASSRGLAGVTNTGELFF.

The gene calls are TRBV5-1 and TRBJ1-4; TCRdb gives TRBD1 as the D gene, but with no DNA this cannot be confirmed. The CDR3 is made up of 16 amino acids. The germline V gene has CDR1 SGHRS and CDR2 YFSETQ. This chain's CDR3 is CASSLAGGGGNEKLFF.

The chain couples TRBV30 to TRBJ2-2; TCRdb picks TRBD2, but there is no DNA to check that call. Germline V lookup: CDR1 GTSNPN, CDR2 SVGIG (reference sequence). The CDR3 is made up of 16 amino acids. The CDR3 loop reads CAWSVGTASVAGELFF.

The chain combines TRBV7-9 with TRBJ2-1; TCRdb calls TRBD2, which cannot be checked without DNA. There are 17 residues in the CDR3. Per germline, CDR1 SEHNR and CDR2 FQNEAQ (reference sequence). The chain's CDR3 is CASSLVRTAGGFDEQFF.

The gene calls are TRBV6-1 and TRBJ1-1. The CDR3 totals 15 residues. Germline lookup yields CDR1 MNHNS and CDR2 SASEGT. The CDR3 loop is CASKPQGGLNTEAFF.

The chain recombines TRBV6-5 with TRBJ1-1; TCRdb reports TRBD1, a call that lacks DNA to check it against. The CDR3 consists of 16 residues. The V gene's germline CDR1 is MNHEY and CDR2 SVGAGI. The CDR3 here is CASSYPDRVRNTEAFF.

This chain joins TRBV7-9 and TRBJ2-2; the TRBD1 assignment by TCRdb is unverifiable without DNA. Looked up from germline, CDR1 is SEHNR and CDR2 is FQNEAQ (reference sequence). The CDR3 is made up of 16 amino acids. The chain's CDR3 is CASSSPTGRRGGELFF.

CDR3 residues: CSARALWNTEAFF. The V and J genes are TRBV20-1 and TRBJ1-1. This CDR3 region has 13 residues. Germline V gene data show CDR1 as DFQATT and CDR2 as SNEGSKA (reference sequence).

The chain's CDR3 is CANSGTGGQTQYF. V usage is TRBV2 and J usage is TRBJ2-5; there is no DNA to check the TCRdb D call of TRBD1. The CDR3 covers 13 residues. The germline gives CDR1 SNHLY, CDR2 FYNNEI.

This clonotype registers medium-sized by frequency. This chain joins TRBV28 and TRBJ2-7. The CDR3 runs to 15 residues. Germline V gene data show CDR1 as MDHEN and CDR2 as SYDVKM. CDR3 protein: CASSSSAYSSYEQYF.

The chain links TRBV27 to TRBJ1-2; TCRdb designates TRBD1, a call that cannot be tested without DNA. The CDR3 loop spans 13 amino acids. Per germline, CDR1 MNHEY and CDR2 SMNVEV (reference sequence). This chain's CDR3 is CASSRTAHYGYTF.